Sequencing of this TCR beta chain was carried out in a study of identical twins. TCRdb processed the 5' RACE reads anew with MiXCR; each CDR3 protein has one entry. Among about 250,000 distinct CDR3 sequences listed, around 15% were seen once. V was shortened by 6 bases and J by 8 bases, with 22 bases between the two germline ends. Germline V lookup: CDR1 DFQATT, CDR2 SNEGSKA (reference sequence). This CDR3 contains 15 residues. The chain combines TRBV20-1 with TRBJ1-4; tentatively, D is TRBD1 (6 bases). The TCR sequence derives from a woman under 30 in good health. Sequencing was done on a sample of memory (CD45RO+) T cells sorted from blood. CDR3 nucleotide sequence: TGCAGTGCCACAGGGACGGCGGACCTAAGGGAAAAACTGTTTTTT. Its translation is CSATGTADLREKLFF.